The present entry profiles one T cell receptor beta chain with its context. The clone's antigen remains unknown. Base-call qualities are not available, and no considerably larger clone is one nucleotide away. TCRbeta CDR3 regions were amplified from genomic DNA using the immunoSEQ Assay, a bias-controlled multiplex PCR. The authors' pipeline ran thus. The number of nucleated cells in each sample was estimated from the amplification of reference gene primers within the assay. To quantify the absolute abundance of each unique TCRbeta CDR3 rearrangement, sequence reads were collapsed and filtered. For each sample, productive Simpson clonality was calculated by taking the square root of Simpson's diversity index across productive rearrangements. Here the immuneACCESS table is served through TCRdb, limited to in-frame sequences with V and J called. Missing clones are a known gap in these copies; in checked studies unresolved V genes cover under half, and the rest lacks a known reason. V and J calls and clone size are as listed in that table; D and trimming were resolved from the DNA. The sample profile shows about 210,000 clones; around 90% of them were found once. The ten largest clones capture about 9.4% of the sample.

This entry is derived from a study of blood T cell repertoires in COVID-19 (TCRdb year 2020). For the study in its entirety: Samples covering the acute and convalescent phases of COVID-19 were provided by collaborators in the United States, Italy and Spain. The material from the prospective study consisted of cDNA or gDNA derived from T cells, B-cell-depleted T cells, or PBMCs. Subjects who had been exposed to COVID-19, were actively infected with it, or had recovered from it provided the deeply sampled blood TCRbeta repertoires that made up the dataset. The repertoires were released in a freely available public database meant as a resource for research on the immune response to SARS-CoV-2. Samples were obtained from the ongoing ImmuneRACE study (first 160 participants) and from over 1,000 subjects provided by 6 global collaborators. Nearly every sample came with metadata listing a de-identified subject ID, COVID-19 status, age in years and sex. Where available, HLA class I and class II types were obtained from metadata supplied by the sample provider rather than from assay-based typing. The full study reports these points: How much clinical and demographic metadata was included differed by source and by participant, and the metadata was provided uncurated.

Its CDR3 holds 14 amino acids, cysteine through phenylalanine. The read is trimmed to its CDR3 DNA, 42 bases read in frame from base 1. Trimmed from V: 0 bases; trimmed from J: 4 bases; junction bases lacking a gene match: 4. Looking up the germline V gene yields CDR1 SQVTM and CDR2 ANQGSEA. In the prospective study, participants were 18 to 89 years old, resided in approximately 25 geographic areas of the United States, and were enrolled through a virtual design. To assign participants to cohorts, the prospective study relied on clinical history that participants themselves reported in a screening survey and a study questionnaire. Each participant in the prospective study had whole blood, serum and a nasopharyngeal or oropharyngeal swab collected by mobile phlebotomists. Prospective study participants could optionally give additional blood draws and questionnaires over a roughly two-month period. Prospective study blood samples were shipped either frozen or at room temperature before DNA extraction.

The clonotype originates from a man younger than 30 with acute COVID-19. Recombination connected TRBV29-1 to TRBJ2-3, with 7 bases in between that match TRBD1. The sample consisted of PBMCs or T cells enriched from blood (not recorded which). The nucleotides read TGCAGCGTTGAAGACAGGGGGTACGCAGATACGCAGTATTTT. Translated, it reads CSVEDRGYADTQYF.